What follows describes a single TCR beta chain. The V gene lost 1 base and the J gene lost 8 bases, with 20 bases spanning the gap. The CDR3 loop spans 16 amino acids. The germline V gene encodes CDR1 SEHNR and CDR2 FQNEAQ (reference sequence). This sample stems from a study of blood T cell repertoires in COVID-19. Study at large: There were acute and convalescent COVID-19 samples, and they came from the United States, Italy and Spain.

The study drew participants aged about 18 to 89 years from 20 to 30 US areas. Resolution of symptoms, clearance, or two negative PCRs was present in recovered Cohort 3 donors. The data were produced by immunoSEQ multiplex PCR, yet TCRdb's version contains in-frame clones alone and is incomplete. The sample records 350,000 to 450,000 clones, less than 90% being singletons. The TCR comes from a woman aged 50 to 60 who had recovered from COVID-19. V and J are TRBV7-9 and TRBJ1-1; D remains ambiguous. The sequenced sample was PBMCs or T cells enriched from blood (not recorded which). The CDR3 spells CASSLGGSGSEREAFF. The CDR3 coding sequence is TGTGCCAGCAGCTTAGGGGGATCGGGGTCCGAAAGGGAAGCTTTCTTT.